This T cell receptor (beta chain) comes out of a study of shared clonotypes between healthy human individuals. The CDR3 totals 16 residues. Germline V gene lookup returns CDR1 SGHTA and CDR2 FQGNSA. Trimming took off 1 base at V and 7 bases at J, with 17 bases between the two ends. Clones were read by immunoSEQ multiplex PCR, and TCRdb kept only the in-frame ones, dropping some. Here the sample spans millions of clones, around 90% being singletons. The chain joins TRBV7-2 to TRBJ2-1; no firm D call. This clonotype originated in a young man in good health. Sample: naive CD4+ T cells sorted from blood. Subset meaning: CD45RA+ positively selected. CDR3 DNA sequence: TGTGCCAGCAGCTTAGTGACCAGACCGCCTCAAAATGAGCAGTTCTTC. Encoded protein: CASSLVTRPPQNEQFF.